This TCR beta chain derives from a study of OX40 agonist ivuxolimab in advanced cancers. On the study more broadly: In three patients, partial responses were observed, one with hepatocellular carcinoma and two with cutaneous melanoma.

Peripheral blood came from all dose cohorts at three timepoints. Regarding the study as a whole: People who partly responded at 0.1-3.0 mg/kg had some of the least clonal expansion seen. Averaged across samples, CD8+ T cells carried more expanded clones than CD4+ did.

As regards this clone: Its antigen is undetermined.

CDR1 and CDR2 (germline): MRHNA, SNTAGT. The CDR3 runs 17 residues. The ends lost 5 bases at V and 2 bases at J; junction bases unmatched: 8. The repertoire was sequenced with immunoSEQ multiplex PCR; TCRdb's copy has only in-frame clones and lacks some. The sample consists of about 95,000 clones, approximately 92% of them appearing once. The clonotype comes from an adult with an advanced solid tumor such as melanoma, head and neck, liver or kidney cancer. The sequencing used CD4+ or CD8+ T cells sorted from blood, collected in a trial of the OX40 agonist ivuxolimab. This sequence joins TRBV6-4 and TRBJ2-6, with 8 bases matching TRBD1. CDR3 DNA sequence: TGTGCCAGCAGTAACAGATTGGACAGGGCTGGGGCCAACGTCCTGACTTTC. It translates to CASSNRLDRAGANVLTF.